A selection of T cell receptor beta chains follows, all from one sample in a study of human T cells and chemical hapten exposure. TCRdb re-derived calls from the 5' RACE reads in MiXCR, one entry per CDR3 protein. The sample has roughly 81,000 distinct CDR3 sequences; about 16% are singletons. The source of these receptors is a female donor in good health. Both conserved end residues are part of each CDR3. The D gene is left open where the match is weak. Clone size is stated in some rows and not others, as once, few, many or a class when expanded.

j_call clone_size d_call v_call cdr3_nt cdr3_aa
TRBJ2-1 few . TRBV11-2 TGTGCCAGCAGCCCACTACCGAGGGGCCAATACAATGAGCAGTTCTTC CASSPLPRGQYNEQFF
TRBJ1-5 few . TRBV28 TGTGCCAGCAGACAGGCTAGTCAGCCCCAGCATTTT CASRQASQPQHF
TRBJ2-3 . TRBD1 TRBV5-6 TGTGCCAGCAGCCGGGCATTGAACAGGGGGCTTGGCACAGATACGCAGTATTTT CASSRALNRGLGTDTQYF
TRBJ1-2 . . TRBV12-3/TRBV12-4 TGTGCCAGCAGTTTAGGGCAGGATGGCTACACCTTC CASSLGQDGYTF
TRBJ1-1 many . TRBV7-2 TGTGCCAGCAGCTTCCAAGGGGGCACTGAAGCTTTCTTT CASSFQGGTEAFF
TRBJ2-7 . . TRBV3-1 TGTGCCAGCAGCCATGAGGACTGGATCTACGAGCAGTACTTC CASSHEDWIYEQYF
TRBJ2-5 few TRBD1 TRBV5-1 TGCGCCAGCAGCTTGGGGACAGGAGGACAAGAGACCCAGTACTTC CASSLGTGGQETQYF
TRBJ1-1 . . TRBV2 TGTGCCAGCAGGATGGGGATGAACACTGAAGCTTTCTTT CASRMGMNTEAFF
TRBJ2-3 . TRBD2 TRBV29-1 TGCAGCGTTGGCGGCGGGGGGGCCGTCGATACGCAGTATTTT CSVGGGGAVDTQYF
TRBJ1-1 . . TRBV7-2 TGTGCCAGCAGCTTAAATCTCGGGCCGATGAACACTGAAGCTTTCTTT CASSLNLGPMNTEAFF
TRBJ2-7 few TRBD1 TRBV30 TGTGCCTGGAGTCCTTCGACAGGGGACTACGAGCAGTACTTC CAWSPSTGDYEQYF
TRBJ2-1 . TRBD2 TRBV7-9 TGTGCCAGCAGCCGCGCGGGCGGGAGAACCTACAATGAGCAGTTCTTC CASSRAGGRTYNEQFF
TRBJ2-2 few TRBD2 TRBV7-2 TGTGCCAGCAGCTTAGTGTCTAGCGGGAGAGTCGGGGCCGGGGAGCTGTTTTTT CASSLVSSGRVGAGELFF
TRBJ2-1 . . TRBV29-1 TGCAGCGTTGCCTCAGAGGGGGCCTACAATGAGCAGTTCTTC CSVASEGAYNEQFF
TRBJ1-2 . . TRBV19 TGTGCCAGTAGGTCGACAGGTGCTCCATATGGCTACACCTTC CASRSTGAPYGYTF
TRBJ2-3 few TRBD2 TRBV20-1 TGCAGTGCGGCCGATAGCGGGGGGGCCGGAGATACGCAGTATTTT CSAADSGGAGDTQYF
TRBJ2-1 many . TRBV30 TGTGCCTTATCAGACAGGCGCACCTACAATGAGCAGTTCTTC CALSDRRTYNEQFF
TRBJ2-7 many TRBD2 TRBV6-5 TGTGCCAGCAGTTATTCCGGGGGGGCCGGTGAGCAGTACTTC CASSYSGGAGEQYF